The 13 T cell receptor beta chains below all came from one sample that was sequenced in a study of regulatory T cells in long-lasting Graves disease. Time point described: persistent/refractory GD, antithyroid drugs over 5 years with positive TRAb. PBMC-derived RNA was used for the TCR library. Arm-PCR of CDR3 regions with iRepertoire HTBI primers generated TCR beta libraries. TCRdb recomputed calls from the multiplex PCR reads with MiXCR, one row per CDR3 protein. The sample holds over 650,000 distinct CDR3 sequences, around 32% seen once. The material sequenced was peripheral blood mononuclear cells (PBMCs), taken when the disease was refractory, from a patient treated with antithyroid drugs. The receptors derive from a female donor with Graves disease.

CDR3 nucleotides: TGTGCCAGCAGAGTTAGCGGGAGTCACTACGAGCAGTACTTC. Residues: CASRVSGSHYEQYF. The chain has TRBV25-1 and TRBJ2-7, with 9 bases identical to TRBD2. Germline CDR1 reads MGHDK; CDR2 reads SYGVNS. This CDR3 comprises 14 residues. The J segment lost 3 bases and the V segment lost 6 bases, leaving 6 bases of the junction unmatched.

This chain links TRBV11-2 with TRBJ2-7, with D uncertain. The germline V gene encodes CDR1 SGHAT and CDR2 FQNNGV. The CDR3 is 15 amino acids. Trimming shortened V by 3 bases and J by 3 bases, and 15 bases separated the two germline ends. The CDR3 region is CASSLGPGRLYEQYF. As DNA, the CDR3 is TGTGCCAGCAGCTTGGGCCCCGGCAGACTCTACGAGCAGTACTTC.

On this clonotype itself: The junction and the germline gene differ at one end; a read error may be behind it. V and J are TRBV20-1 and TRBJ2-1, with 10 bases matching TRBD2. Germline-derived CDR1 and CDR2 are DFQATT and SNEGSKA (reference sequence). This CDR3 comprises 18 residues. The CDR3 coding sequence is TGCAGTGCTAGTAAGGCTAGCGGGAGACTGACCTCCTACAACGAGCAGTTCTTC. As protein: CSASKASGRLTSYNEQFF.

The table lists this clonotype with a few counts. The V call is TRBV3-1, the J call TRBJ2-4; TRBD1 matches 9 bases. The V segment lost 4 bases and the J segment 8 bases; nucleotides outside the gene matches: 15. CDR3 length equals 17 residues. Germline CDR1 is LGHDT and CDR2 is YNNKEL (reference sequence). In nucleotides, the CDR3 is TGTGCCAGCAGCCTCCACTCCGGGACAGGGAGATCGGACATTCAGTACTTC. Amino acids: CASSLHSGTGRSDIQYF.

The chain employs TRBV28 and TRBJ1-6; D gene ambiguous. Per the germline V gene, CDR1 is MDHEN and CDR2 is SYDVKM. The CDR3 sequence is 14 residues long. V lost 7 bases to trimming and J lost 3 bases, with 10 bases between them. The CDR3 loop is CASKEGIYNSPLHF. In DNA, the CDR3 is TGTGCCAGCAAGGAAGGGATCTATAATTCACCCCTCCACTTT. Variable domain in full (rest from reference TRBV28 and TRBJ1-6): DVKVTQSSRYLVKRTGEKVFLECVQDMDHENMFWYRQDPGLGLRLIYFSYDVKMKEKGDIPEGYSVSREKKERFSLILESASTNQTSMYLCASKEGIYNSPLHFGNGTRLTVT.

This clonotype was seen a few times. The V and J genes are TRBV5-1 and TRBJ1-5; D not resolved. This CDR3 has 15 amino acids. Germline V gene lookup returns CDR1 SGHRS and CDR2 YFSETQ. The V end was cut by 2 bases, the J end by 0 bases, with 9 bases between. The CDR3 bases are TGCGCCAGCAGCTTTCTTCCGGATAGCAATCAGCCCCAGCATTTT. This encodes CASSFLPDSNQPQHF.

This clonotype has at least ten counts. The V call is TRBV28, the J call TRBJ1-6; no reliable D call. The germline gives CDR1 MDHEN, CDR2 SYDVKM. Trimming removed 2 bases at V and 6 bases at J, with 14 bases between. The CDR3 contains 16 residues. CDR3 coding DNA: TGTGCCAGCAGTTTACCCTCTGGCAGAGGTAATTCACCCCTCCACTTT. It specifies CASSLPSGRGNSPLHF.

This clonotype was picked up a small number of times. This could be a read error, since a much larger clone is one nucleotide away. The chain uses TRBV6-1 and TRBJ1-6, with 7 bases aligning to TRBD1. V trimming: 7 bases; J trimming: 0 bases; junction bases outside the gene matches: 3. CDR3 length: 15 amino acids. CDR1 and CDR2 (germline): MNHNS, SASEGT. CDR3 protein: CASTTGSSYNSPLHF. The CDR3 DNA reads TGTGCCAGCACGACAGGGAGCTCCTATAATTCACCCCTCCACTTT.

This chain uses TRBV7-6 with TRBJ1-6; tentatively, D is TRBD1 (5 bases). In germline, CDR1 is SGHVS, CDR2 FNYEAQ. Trimming took 3 bases from V and 7 from J, leaving 13 bases between them. This CDR3 contains 15 residues. The CDR3 loop is CASSLTGRGNSPLHF. The DNA for the CDR3 is TGTGCCAGCAGCTTGACCGGGCGGGGGAATTCACCCCTCCACTTT.

The sample holds a few counts of this clonotype. This sequence joins TRBV5-4 and TRBJ2-5; TRBD1 or TRBD2 may be the D gene (5 bases each). This CDR3 spans 15 amino acids. V lost 3 bases to trimming and J lost 4 bases, with 16 bases between them. Germline V gene data show CDR1 as SGHNT and CDR2 as YYREEE (reference sequence). For the CDR3, the DNA is TGTGCCAGCAGCTCCCCTGGGACGGCGGGAGAGACCCAGTACTTC. It specifies CASSSPGTAGETQYF.

The chain uses TRBV6-5 and TRBJ2-7, with TRBD1 identical over 7 bases. Losses at the gene ends were 4 bases for V and 0 bases for J; bases not matched to a gene: 6. The CDR3 is made up of 15 amino acids. Germline V gives CDR1 MNHEY, CDR2 SVGAGI. The CDR3 region has the DNA TGTGCCAGCAGTTCGACCGGGACAGACTCCTACGAGCAGTACTTC. It is translated as CASSSTGTDSYEQYF.

This clonotype was seen many times. This chain links TRBV2 with TRBJ2-5; 9 positions match TRBD2. This CDR3 is built from 15 residues. After removal of 5 bases from V and 3 bases from J, the junction contained 7 bases not matched to a gene. Germline V gene data show CDR1 as SNHLY and CDR2 as FYNNEI. DNA for the CDR3: TGTGCCAGCAGTAATAGCGGGAGCGGCAAAGAGACCCAGTACTTC. This sequence encodes CASSNSGSGKETQYF.

This clonotype was counted between two and nine times. This sequence joins TRBV6-1 and TRBJ1-5; no clear D. CDR1 and CDR2 from the germline V gene are MNHNS and SASEGT. V lost 4 bases and J 5 bases, leaving 12 bases between the germline ends. The CDR3 has 14 amino acids. CDR3 protein: CASSGERFYQPQHF. The CDR3, as DNA: TGTGCCAGCAGTGGCGAAAGGTTCTATCAGCCCCAGCATTTT.